Each of the 20 T cell receptor beta chains below was sequenced from the same sample in a study of blood T cell repertoires in COVID-19. The protocol was immunoSEQ multiplex PCR, while the TCRdb copy is restricted to in-frame clones and leaves out a portion. Among tens of thousands of clones listed, 85% were seen once. Material for sequencing was peripheral blood. The receptors were gathered from a man aged 50-60 years with active COVID-19.

The chain joins TRBV23-1 to TRBJ2-2; 9 bases map to TRBD1. TRBV23-1 is labeled an ORF, and its function is uncertain. V lost 0 bases and J lost 3; bases outside the gene matches: 2. This CDR3 spans 16 amino acids. DNA for the CDR3: TGCGCCAGCAGTCAATCTAGGACAGGGGACACCGGGGAGCTGTTTTTT. This sequence encodes CASSQSRTGDTGELFF.

This chain links TRBV5-5 with TRBJ1-1; perhaps TRBD1 as D (5 bases). V was cut by 1 base and J by 7 bases, with 23 bases left in between. The CDR3 consists of 17 residues. Looked up from germline, CDR1 is SGHKS and CDR2 is YYEKEE (reference sequence). The CDR3 region is CASSLIRTTVVNGEAFF. The CDR3 bases are TGTGCCAGCAGCTTGATACGTACGACAGTGGTGAACGGTGAAGCTTTCTTT.

The chain links TRBV2 to TRBJ1-1; the D gene is possibly TRBD1 (5 bases). There are 14 residues in the CDR3. Germline values: CDR1 SNHLY, CDR2 FYNNEI. V lost 4 bases and J 5 bases, leaving 14 bases between the germline ends. CDR3 nucleotide sequence: TGTGCCAGCAGTGCCGACAGCTTAAGAACTGAAGCTTTCTTT. It is translated as CASSADSLRTEAFF. The full variable domain, in which reference TRBV2 and TRBJ1-1 provide the parts outside the CDR3, is EPEVTQTPSHQVTQMGQEVILRCVPISNHLYFYWYRQILGQKVEFLVSFYNNEISEKSEIFDDQFSVERPDGSNFTLKIRSTKLEDSAMYFCASSADSLRTEAFFGQGTRLTVV.

The chain combines TRBV2 with TRBJ2-1; D might be TRBD2 (5 bases). Germline CDR1 reads SNHLY; CDR2 reads FYNNEI. Trimming removed 4 bases at V and 6 bases at J, with 13 bases between. The CDR3 totals 14 residues. The CDR3 bases are TGTGCCAGCAGTGGGACTCGCTCCGGCAATGAGCAGTTCTTC. Translation: CASSGTRSGNEQFF.

This chain uses TRBV28 with TRBJ2-7; 9 bases are a match to TRBD1. Germline-derived CDR1 and CDR2 are MDHEN and SYDVKM. Trimming at V came to 6 bases and at J to 5 bases, leaving 11 bases not matched to a gene. The CDR3 covers 15 residues. The CDR3 here is CASSTAGTGRHEQYF. The CDR3, as DNA: TGTGCCAGCAGCACAGCCGGGACAGGGAGGCACGAGCAGTACTTC.

V usage is TRBV7-9 and J usage is TRBJ1-5; TRBD1 aligns across 7 bases. V lost 0 bases and J lost 5; bases outside the gene matches: 4. CDR3 size: 15 residues. Germline CDR1 and CDR2: SEHNR and FQNEAQ (reference sequence). In DNA form, the CDR3 reads TGTGCCAGCAGCTTAGCTCGCGGGACAGATCAGCCCCAGCATTTT. It codes for CASSLARGTDQPQHF.

V and J are TRBV7-2 and TRBJ2-4; D may be TRBD2 (5 bases). CDR3 length equals 14 residues. From germline, CDR1 is SGHTA and CDR2 FQGNSA. V dropped 3 bases and J dropped 0 bases, with 6 bases sitting between them. The CDR3 reads CASSFGLAKNIQYF. CDR3 DNA: TGTGCCAGCAGCTTTGGACTAGCCAAAAACATTCAGTACTTC.

The J gene is TRBJ2-5, the V gene TRBV11-3; the D is unclear. This CDR3 spans 13 amino acids. The V gene's germline CDR1 is SGHNT and CDR2 YENEEA. Trimming shortened V by 5 bases and J by 0 bases, and 7 bases separated the two germline ends. The CDR3 reads CASSRDNQETQYF. For the CDR3, the DNA is TGTGCCAGCAGCCGAGACAACCAAGAGACCCAGTACTTC. Combining the CDR3 with reference TRBV11-3 and TRBJ2-5 gives the whole variable domain EAGVVQSPRYKIIEKKQPVAFWCNPISGHNTLYWYLQNLGQGPELLIRYENEEAVDDSQLPKDRFSAERLKGVDSTLKIQPAELGDSAVYLCASSRDNQETQYFGPGTRLLVL.

The chain carries TRBV6-4 and TRBJ1-2; 7 bases line up with TRBD1. The ends lost 5 bases at V and 6 bases at J; junction bases unmatched: 6. The germline V gene has CDR1 MRHNA and CDR2 SNTAGT. CDR3 size: 13 residues. CDR3 bases: TGTGCCAGCAGTTACAGGGGAATAGATGGCTACACCTTC. This translates into CASSYRGIDGYTF.

This CDR3 is CASSSFRDRNTEAFF. Written as DNA, the CDR3 is TGTGCCAGCAGCTCCTTCCGGGACAGGAACACTGAAGCTTTCTTT. The chain couples TRBV7-9 to TRBJ1-1; 7 bases fit TRBD1. CDR1 and CDR2 from the germline V gene are SEHNR and FQNEAQ (reference sequence). The trim removed 4 bases at V and 1 base at J, leaving 6 bases unmatched. The CDR3 has 15 residues.

The CDR3 region has the DNA TGTGCCAGCAGCTCAGGACAGGGGATTTTGGATACGCAGTATTTT. This gives the protein CASSSGQGILDTQYF. The V call is TRBV7-2, the J call TRBJ2-3, with 9 bases lining up with TRBD1. CDR1 and CDR2 from the germline V gene are SGHTA and FQGNSA. Trimming took 4 bases from V and 6 from J; bases not matched to a gene: 8. CDR3 length: 15 amino acids.

The chain is built from TRBV2 and TRBJ1-1; D remains ambiguous. The CDR3 totals 13 residues. V lost 10 bases and J 5 bases, leaving 17 bases between the germline ends. In germline, CDR1 is SNHLY, CDR2 FYNNEI. Here the CDR3 reads CATPGSGGTEAFF. CDR3 DNA sequence: TGTGCCACCCCCGGGAGCGGAGGGACTGAAGCTTTCTTT. Full variable domain (remainder filled in from reference TRBV2 and TRBJ1-1): EPEVTQTPSHQVTQMGQEVILRCVPISNHLYFYWYRQILGQKVEFLVSFYNNEISEKSEIFDDQFSVERPDGSNFTLKIRSTKLEDSAMYFCATPGSGGTEAFFGQGTRLTVV.

The chain links TRBV12-3 or TRBV12-4 to TRBJ2-1; no definite D call. V lost 5 bases, J lost 5 bases, and 10 bases lay in between. The CDR3 sequence is 13 residues long. The CDR3 loop is CASSPGSDNEQFF. CDR3 sequence (DNA): TGTGCCAGCAGTCCCGGGTCGGACAATGAGCAGTTCTTC.

This chain uses TRBV3-1 (or the pseudogene TRBV3-2) with TRBJ2-1; no clear D gene. Trimming shortened V by 0 bases and J by 2 bases, and 11 bases separated the two germline ends. CDR3 size: 16 residues. Germline CDR1 reads LGHDT; CDR2 reads YNNKEL (reference sequence). The CDR3 spells CASSQETGYPYNEQFF. The CDR3, as DNA: TGTGCCAGCAGCCAAGAAACCGGGTATCCCTACAATGAGCAGTTCTTC.

The V and J genes are TRBV13 and TRBJ2-1; 12 bases are a match to TRBD2. Per germline, CDR1 PRHDT and CDR2 FYEKMQ (reference sequence). CDR3 size: 16 residues. Unmatched junction bases numbered 7, after V lost 5 bases and J lost 5 bases. The CDR3 DNA sequence: TGTGCCAGCAGCGTTTGGACTAGCGGGGTAGACAATGAGCAGTTCTTC. Residues: CASSVWTSGVDNEQFF.

The rearrangement links TRBV24-1 to TRBJ1-5; a weak D match, TRBD1 (5 bases). Trimming pared 5 bases from V and 1 base from J, leaving 14 bases between. CDR3 length: 16 amino acids. The germline CDR1 and CDR2 sequences are KGHDR and SFDVKD. This CDR3 is CATSAAGSTSNQPQHF. The CDR3, as DNA: TGTGCCACCAGTGCGGCAGGGTCAACCAGCAATCAGCCCCAGCATTTT.

The chain couples TRBV28 to TRBJ1-5; no definite D call. The V gene lost 7 bases and the J gene lost 5 bases, with 6 bases spanning the gap. Germline CDR1 and CDR2: MDHEN and SYDVKM. The CDR3 extends over 11 amino acids. CDR3 sequence: CASTKYQPQHF. CDR3 DNA sequence: TGTGCCAGCACCAAATATCAGCCCCAGCATTTT.

The chain combines TRBV5-6 with TRBJ1-2; 10 nucleotides match TRBD1. The V and J ends lost 1 base and 6 bases, in that order; junction bases with no gene match: 9. CDR1 SGHDT and CDR2 YYEEEE come from the germline V gene. This CDR3 region has 16 residues. CDR3 amino acids: CASSLPRDRGTHGYTF. CDR3 sequence (DNA): TGTGCCAGCAGCTTGCCCCGGGACAGGGGTACCCATGGCTACACCTTC.

This clone was counted once. The V call is TRBV9, the J call TRBJ2-1; the match to TRBD2 covers 14 bases. V lost 4 bases and J lost 3; bases outside the gene matches: 3. Germline values: CDR1 SGDLS, CDR2 YYNGEE. The CDR3 contains 16 residues. The CDR3 loop reads CASSPGTSGGYNEQFF. The DNA of the CDR3 is TGTGCCAGCAGCCCAGGGACTAGCGGGGGCTACAATGAGCAGTTCTTC.

The V and J genes are TRBV29-1 and TRBJ2-5; 13 bases are a match to TRBD2. CDR1 and CDR2 from the germline V gene are SQVTM and ANQGSEA. The CDR3 has 15 residues. The V and J ends lost 7 bases and 5 bases, in that order; junction bases with no gene match: 10. Written as DNA, the CDR3 is TGCAGCGCCCAGACTAGCGGGGGGCCGGGTGAGACCCAGTACTTC. Amino acid sequence: CSAQTSGGPGETQYF.